This TCR beta chain was sequenced during a study of blood T cell repertoires in COVID-19. Across the study: Sources were T cells, B-cell-depleted T cells, or PBMCs; the material itself was cDNA or gDNA.

V trimming: 6 bases; J trimming: 7 bases; junction bases outside the gene matches: 11. From germline, CDR1 is LGHNT and CDR2 FRNRAP. The CDR3 has 14 amino acids. In the original analysis: For nucleated cells, counts were estimated from reference gene primer amplification. Measured with immunoSEQ multiplex PCR; TCRdb has only the in-frame clones, and not every one. V and J calls and clone size are as listed in that table; D and trimming were resolved from the DNA. There are 200,000 to 250,000 clones in the sample; around 89% occur only once, and roughly 2.6% lies in the top ten. The clonotype originates from a man aged 25 to 40 with COVID-19, enrolled during active disease. Specimen: peripheral blood. V and J are TRBV12-5 and TRBJ2-7; 8 bases map to TRBD1. The chain's CDR3 is CASGQGQGAREQYF. As DNA, the CDR3 is TGTGCTAGTGGCCAAGGGCAGGGGGCGCGGGAGCAGTACTTC.